Listed below are T cell receptor beta chains from one sample, sequenced in a study of Ad26.COV2.S vaccination and SARS-CoV-2 variants. The protocol was immunoSEQ multiplex PCR, while the TCRdb copy is restricted to in-frame clones and leaves out a portion. The table has about 420,000 clones, over 75% seen once. The starting material was peripheral blood, obtained in a trial of Ad26.COV2.S vaccine versus placebo. These TCRs come from a person between 18 and 60 years old who received the Ad26.COV2.S COVID-19 vaccine or a placebo. CDR3s include the opening cysteine and the closing phenylalanine or tryptophan. Fields, in order: D gene, J gene, V gene, CDR3 length, clone size, CDR3 protein, CDR3 DNA. A D gene is named only where the DNA matches it firmly. Size is stated for part of the rows, as once, few or many counts, or as a class when the clone is expanded.

D: NA; J: TRBJ2-7; V: TRBV11-2; length: 16; size: NA; CDR3: CASSPPGLWGLYEQYF; DNA: TGTGCCAGCAGCCCCCCCGGGTTGTGGGGCCTTTACGAGCAGTACTTC
D: NA; J: TRBJ1-1; V: TRBV5-4; length: 14; size: NA; CDR3: CASSFAGANTEAFF; DNA: TGTGCCAGCAGCTTTGCAGGGGCGAACACTGAAGCTTTCTTT
D: TRBD2; J: TRBJ2-3; V: TRBV18; length: 15; size: NA; CDR3: CASSPPIAGEDTQYF; DNA: TGTGCCAGCTCACCACCTATAGCGGGGGAAGATACGCAGTATTTT
D: TRBD2; J: TRBJ2-3; V: TRBV6-5; length: 15; size: NA; CDR3: CASRPGGGAADTQYF; DNA: TGTGCCAGCAGGCCAGGCGGGGGGGCCGCAGATACGCAGTATTTT
D: NA; J: TRBJ2-5; V: TRBV28; length: 12; size: NA; CDR3: CASSKGVETQYF; DNA: TGTGCCAGCAGCAAGGGGGTCGAGACCCAGTACTTC
D: NA; J: TRBJ2-1; V: TRBV6-5; length: 16; size: NA; CDR3: CASSYSGGRGYNEQFF; DNA: TGTGCCAGCAGTTACTCGGGGGGCAGGGGATACAATGAGCAGTTCTTC
D: TRBD1; J: TRBJ1-1; V: TRBV5-5; length: 14; size: NA; CDR3: CASSLDVPGQGNNF; DNA: TGTGCCAGCAGCTTGGACGTACCGGGACAGGGAAACAACTTT
D: NA; J: TRBJ2-7; V: TRBV21-1; length: 17; size: NA; CDR3: CASAIPRDGGIYYEQYF; DNA: TGTGCCAGCGCTATCCCGCGGGACGGAGGCATCTACTACGAGCAGTACTTC
D: NA; J: TRBJ1-2; V: TRBV19; length: 14; size: once; CDR3: CASSIYRGNYGYTF; DNA: TGTGCCAGTAGTATATATCGGGGAAACTACGGCTACACCTTC
D: TRBD2; J: TRBJ2-3; V: TRBV5-1; length: 15; size: few; CDR3: CASSLGLAGTDTQYF; DNA: TGCGCCAGCAGCTTGGGACTAGCGGGCACAGATACGCAGTATTTT
D: NA; J: TRBJ2-3; V: TRBV29-1; length: 14; size: NA; CDR3: CSVRRLADSDTQYF; DNA: TGCAGCGTCCGCAGATTAGCGGATTCAGATACGCAGTATTTT
D: TRBD1; J: TRBJ1-4; V: TRBV4-3; length: 14; size: NA; CDR3: CASSQDRDRGKLFF; DNA: TGCGCCAGCAGCCAAGACCGGGACAGGGGAAAACTGTTTTTT
D: NA; J: TRBJ2-1; V: TRBV28; length: 13; size: once; CDR3: CASSPDPNMSQFF; DNA: TGTGCCAGCAGTCCGGACCCGAACATGTCTCAGTTCTTC
D: NA; J: TRBJ1-3; V: TRBV4-3; length: 15; size: NA; CDR3: CASSQAGFPGNTIYF; DNA: TGCGCCAGCAGCCAAGCGGGTTTCCCTGGAAACACCATATATTTT
D: NA; J: TRBJ2-7; V: TRBV18; length: 14; size: NA; CDR3: CASSPRASDYEQYF; DNA: TGTGCCAGCTCACCACGGGCCTCGGACTACGAGCAGTACTTC
D: NA; J: TRBJ1-1; V: TRBV28; length: 17; size: NA; CDR3: CATKVTRVGPDNTEAFF; DNA: TGTGCCACAAAAGTGACCCGAGTTGGGCCTGATAACACTGAAGCTTTCTTT
D: TRBD2; J: TRBJ2-7; V: TRBV3-1/TRBV3-2; length: 15; size: NA; CDR3: CASSQDTSGGYEQYF; DNA: TGTGCCAGCAGCCAAGATACTAGCGGGGGGTACGAGCAGTACTTC
D: NA; J: TRBJ1-5; V: TRBV7-2; length: 15; size: NA; CDR3: CASSPPGQSNQPQHF; DNA: TGTGCCAGCAGCCCTCCGGGACAAAGCAATCAGCCCCAGCATTTT
D: NA; J: TRBJ1-6; V: TRBV7-3; length: 17; size: once; CDR3: CASSLGHGSGGNSPLHF; DNA: TGTGCCAGCAGCTTGGGACATGGTTCGGGTGGTAATTCACCCCTCCACTTT
D: NA; J: TRBJ1-1; V: TRBV11-3; length: 13; size: few; CDR3: CASSLYPDTEAFF; DNA: TGTGCCAGCAGCCTTTATCCTGACACTGAAGCTTTCTTT
D: NA; J: TRBJ2-6; V: TRBV9; length: 19; size: NA; CDR3: CASSVAERALSSGANVLTF; DNA: TGTGCCAGCAGCGTGGCGGAGAGAGCGTTGTCTTCTGGGGCCAACGTCCTGACTTTC
D: NA; J: TRBJ2-7; V: TRBV6-6; length: 14; size: NA; CDR3: CASSYGSRSYEQYF; DNA: TGTGCCAGCAGTTACGGGTCCCGCTCCTACGAGCAGTACTTC
D: TRBD1; J: TRBJ2-5; V: TRBV29-1; length: 12; size: NA; CDR3: CSVAGQGITQYF; DNA: TGCAGCGTGGCAGGACAGGGAATAACCCAGTACTTC
D: NA; J: TRBJ1-4; V: TRBV7-9; length: 14; size: NA; CDR3: CASSLAGTNEKLFF; DNA: TGTGCCAGCAGCTTAGCAGGAACAAATGAAAAACTGTTTTTT
D: TRBD1; J: TRBJ2-3; V: TRBV5-5; length: 16; size: NA; CDR3: CASSNRQGGVSDTQYF; DNA: TGTGCCAGCAGCAACCGACAGGGGGGGGTGTCAGATACGCAGTATTTT
D: NA; J: TRBJ1-2; V: TRBV9; length: 15; size: NA; CDR3: CASSVNRDINYGYTF; DNA: TGTGCCAGCAGCGTAAATAGGGATATTAACTATGGCTACACCTTC
D: NA; J: TRBJ1-2; V: TRBV7-2; length: 13; size: NA; CDR3: CATRGARAYGYTF; DNA: TGTGCCACTAGAGGGGCCAGGGCCTATGGCTACACCTTC
D: TRBD1; J: TRBJ2-7; V: TRBV5-5; length: 14; size: NA; CDR3: CASSLGTGNYEQYF; DNA: TGTGCCAGCAGCTTGGGGACAGGGAACTACGAGCAGTACTTC
D: NA; J: TRBJ2-1; V: TRBV7-2; length: 14; size: NA; CDR3: CASSLERTLGEQFF; DNA: TGTGCCAGCAGCTTAGAGAGGACATTAGGTGAGCAGTTCTTC
D: TRBD1; J: TRBJ2-3; V: TRBV6-2/TRBV6-3; length: 15; size: few; CDR3: CASSPTGRDTDTQYF; DNA: TGTGCCAGCAGCCCGACAGGGCGAGACACAGATACGCAGTATTTT
D: TRBD2; J: TRBJ2-3; V: TRBV4-3; length: 18; size: NA; CDR3: CASSQDGLAGGPTDTQYF; DNA: TGCGCCAGCAGCCAAGACGGACTAGCGGGGGGACCCACAGATACGCAGTATTTT
D: TRBD1; J: TRBJ2-7; V: TRBV6-2/TRBV6-3; length: 14; size: NA; CDR3: CASSQGQGAYEQYF; DNA: TGTGCCAGCAGCCAGGGACAGGGGGCCTACGAGCAGTACTTC
D: NA; J: TRBJ2-3; V: TRBV7-2; length: 16; size: NA; CDR3: CASSLTTPGGTDTQYF; DNA: TGTGCCAGCAGCCTAACGACGCCGGGGGGCACAGATACGCAGTATTTT
D: TRBD1; J: TRBJ2-3; V: TRBV7-8; length: 15; size: NA; CDR3: CASSFSRGLTDTQYF; DNA: TGTGCCAGCAGCTTCAGCAGGGGGCTCACAGATACGCAGTATTTT
D: TRBD1; J: TRBJ1-4; V: TRBV12-3/TRBV12-4; length: 12; size: NA; CDR3: CASSGRDRDLFF; DNA: TGTGCCAGCAGTGGCCGGGACAGAGATCTGTTTTTT
D: NA; J: TRBJ2-7; V: TRBV5-1; length: 14; size: NA; CDR3: CASSFAAHSYEQYF; DNA: TGCGCCAGCAGCTTTGCAGCCCATTCCTACGAGCAGTACTTC
D: NA; J: TRBJ1-2; V: TRBV7-9; length: 12; size: NA; CDR3: CASSLAGGGYTF; DNA: TGTGCCAGCAGCTTAGCGGGCGGTGGCTACACCTTC
D: NA; J: TRBJ2-3; V: TRBV9; length: 12; size: NA; CDR3: CASSFRADTQYF; DNA: TGTGCCAGCAGCTTTAGAGCAGATACGCAGTATTTT
D: NA; J: TRBJ1-2; V: TRBV18; length: 16; size: NA; CDR3: CASSRDLDPGKYGYTF; DNA: TGTGCCAGCTCACGGGACTTAGATCCAGGGAAATATGGCTACACCTTC
D: TRBD1; J: TRBJ2-7; V: TRBV5-6; length: 13; size: NA; CDR3: CASSLRGHNEQYF; DNA: TGTGCCAGCAGCTTGAGGGGGCACAACGAGCAGTACTTC
D: TRBD2; J: TRBJ2-7; V: TRBV30; length: 15; size: NA; CDR3: CAYQWGAGFSYEQYF; DNA: TGTGCCTACCAGTGGGGAGCGGGGTTCTCCTACGAGCAGTACTTC
D: NA; J: TRBJ1-1; V: TRBV10-2; length: 14; size: NA; CDR3: CASSKWGQNTEAFF; DNA: TGCGCCAGCAGTAAGTGGGGGCAGAACACTGAAGCTTTCTTT
D: NA; J: TRBJ2-1; V: TRBV14; length: 18; size: NA; CDR3: CASSQEEDLRGSVDEQFF; DNA: TGTGCCAGCAGCCAAGAGGAAGACCTGAGGGGGTCCGTTGATGAGCAGTTCTTC
D: TRBD2; J: TRBJ2-3; V: TRBV6-2/TRBV6-3; length: 16; size: NA; CDR3: CASSWILAGSTDTQYF; DNA: TGTGCCAGCAGTTGGATTTTAGCGGGGAGCACAGATACGCAGTATTTT
D: NA; J: TRBJ1-2; V: TRBV24-1; length: 15; size: NA; CDR3: CATSEIPAQEDGYTF; DNA: TGTGCCACCAGTGAAATCCCGGCACAAGAGGATGGCTACACCTTC
D: NA; J: TRBJ2-3; V: TRBV18; length: 12; size: few; CDR3: CASSPTTDTQYF; DNA: TGTGCCAGCTCACCAACCACAGATACGCAGTATTTT
D: NA; J: TRBJ1-1; V: TRBV6-2/TRBV6-3; length: 15; size: NA; CDR3: CASSYSARPEGEAFF; DNA: TGTGCCAGCAGTTACTCGGCTCGACCGGAGGGGGAAGCTTTCTTT
D: NA; J: TRBJ1-2; V: TRBV4-1; length: 15; size: NA; CDR3: CASSQVGGLGYGYTF; DNA: TGCGCCAGCAGCCAAGTGGGAGGACTTGGGTATGGCTACACCTTC
D: NA; J: TRBJ2-2; V: TRBV7-6; length: 15; size: NA; CDR3: CASSPGLSRAGELFF; DNA: TGTGCCAGCAGCCCGGGGCTATCAAGGGCCGGGGAGCTGTTTTTT
D: NA; J: TRBJ1-5; V: TRBV29-1; length: 13; size: NA; CDR3: CSFTRGSNQPQHF; DNA: TGCAGCTTCACCAGGGGATCCAATCAGCCCCAGCATTTT
D: TRBD1; J: TRBJ1-6; V: TRBV6-2/TRBV6-3; length: 15; size: NA; CDR3: CASSPTGTGIPTLHF; DNA: TGTGCCAGCAGTCCAACCGGGACAGGGATCCCCACCCTCCACTTT
D: NA; J: TRBJ2-2; V: TRBV29-1; length: 12; size: NA; CDR3: CSVDLGTGELFF; DNA: TGCAGCGTTGATTTGGGCACCGGGGAGCTGTTTTTT
D: TRBD2; J: TRBJ2-2; V: TRBV28; length: 16; size: NA; CDR3: CASSWTSGGRTGELFF; DNA: TGTGCCAGCAGTTGGACTAGCGGGGGGCGTACCGGGGAGCTGTTTTTT
D: NA; J: TRBJ2-5; V: TRBV7-8; length: 14; size: NA; CDR3: CASSLSTGPGTQYF; DNA: TGTGCCAGCAGCTTATCGACCGGTCCCGGGACCCAGTACTTC
D: NA; J: TRBJ2-7; V: TRBV29-1; length: 13; size: NA; CDR3: CSGVDSYSYEQYF; DNA: TGCAGCGGGGTCGACAGCTACTCCTACGAGCAGTACTTC
D: NA; J: TRBJ2-3; V: TRBV7-8; length: 14; size: NA; CDR3: CASSLGRGSGTQYF; DNA: TGTGCCAGCAGCTTAGGGAGGGGGTCCGGTACGCAGTATTTT
D: TRBD1; J: TRBJ2-5; V: TRBV5-5; length: 16; size: NA; CDR3: CASSLKAGGFGETQYF; DNA: TGTGCCAGCAGCTTGAAGGCAGGGGGCTTCGGGGAGACCCAGTACTTC
D: NA; J: TRBJ1-5; V: TRBV7-3; length: 13; size: NA; CDR3: CASSLIGGQPQHF; DNA: TGTGCCAGCAGCTTAATTGGGGGTCAGCCCCAGCATTTT
D: NA; J: TRBJ1-1; V: TRBV4-1; length: 16; size: NA; CDR3: CASSQDHRGPNTEAFF; DNA: TGCGCCAGCAGCCAAGATCATCGGGGCCCGAACACTGAAGCTTTCTTT